The sequence of this T cell receptor (beta chain) was determined in a study of T cell clonotyping in hematopoietic cell transplantation. Study-wide background: Recipient samples before transplant were obtained post-cytoreduction. Study-level points and caveats: Cells were unsorted, so CD4 and CD8 contributions were not separated. Pathologically expanded recipient clonotypes increased progressively from day 30 to day 180 as diversity fell.

A few counts support this clone. Its antigen is unknown. The time point denotes: recipient sample about 28 days before transplant, after cytoreduction. Sequencing was performed with immunoSEQ multiplex PCR; in TCRdb, only in-frame clones are kept and a portion is missing. The repertoire holds about 69,000 clones, with less than 96% as singletons. This TCR came from a woman aged 50 to 65 with acute myeloid leukemia. Some clones in this sample may be carry-over from other donors' samples. The source was peripheral blood mononuclear cells, collected before stem cell transplant.

The CDR3 DNA is TGCGCCAGCAGCCTTATCGGGACAGGGGTTCTTGGTACGCAGTATTTT. This codes for CASSLIGTGVLGTQYF. The V gene is TRBV4-1, the J gene TRBJ2-3; 10 positions agree with TRBD1. The CDR3 totals 16 residues. Germline V CDR1 and CDR2: MGHRA, YSYEKL. J gave up 8 bases and V 4 bases, and 12 bases lay outside the gene matches.